A single count supports the clone carrying this T cell receptor (beta chain). Its antigen is not known. This sample was taken from a study of yellow fever vaccine responses in identical twins. Study-level results: The T cell response to vaccination in identical twins was reportedly partly convergent and partly personalized.

TCRdb fed the RT-PCR reads into MiXCR, producing one record per CDR3 protein. Here the sample spans 15,000 to 20,000 distinct CDR3 sequences, roughly 80% being singletons. The CDR3 sequence is 15 residues long. V dropped 0 bases and J dropped 8 bases, with 11 bases sitting between them. The germline gives CDR1 LGHNA, CDR2 YNFKEQ. The chain is built from TRBV4-2 and TRBJ1-6; D ambiguous. The source material was T cells from blood (PBMCs), unsorted or a sorted subset (not recorded which), sampled before or after yellow fever vaccination (not recorded which). The sequence was collected from a woman under 30 who received the yellow fever vaccine. The CDR3 bases are TGTGCCAGCAGCCAAGATCAATACCAACATTCACCCCTCCACTTT. Its translation: CASSQDQYQHSPLHF.